The clone carrying this TCR beta chain was picked up one time. All recovered Cohort 3 donors got two negative PCRs, got clearance, or saw symptom resolution. This sample is drawn from a study of blood T cell repertoires in COVID-19. Libraries were prepared by immunoSEQ multiplex PCR; TCRdb keeps only in-frame clonotypes and omits some of them. Here the sample spans some 500,000 clones, roughly 90% being singletons. The CDR3 contains 12 residues. Germline loops: CDR1 MGHRA, CDR2 YSYEKL. With 3 bases removed from V and 5 bases from J, the gap between germline ends came to 5 bases. The V gene is TRBV4-1, the J gene TRBJ1-5, with D unclear. Sequenced sample: PBMCs or T cells enriched from blood (not recorded which). The origin of this receptor is a middle-aged woman who had recovered from COVID-19. In DNA, the CDR3 is TGCGCCAGCAGCCATACAGATCAGCCCCAGCATTTT. Translated, it gives CASSHTDQPQHF.